Described below is a single T cell receptor (beta chain) sequence and its context. The sample originates from a study of blood T cell repertoires in COVID-19. As for the study in general: COVID-19 samples from acute and convalescent phases originated in the United States, Italy and Spain. PBMCs, B-cell-depleted T cells, or T cells provided the cDNA or gDNA that made up the material.

Germline CDR1 SGHAT, CDR2 FQNNGV. V lost 2 bases and J lost 5, with 13 bases in between. The CDR3 is 14 amino acids. The Seattle patients joined while their infection was active and were tracked longitudinally afterward. The assay was immunoSEQ multiplex PCR, and TCRdb's table has in-frame clones only and misses some. The sample shows over 150,000 clones, about 85% of them seen only once. Sequencing used peripheral blood. The origin of this receptor is a man between 60 and 75 years old with COVID-19, enrolled during active disease. The V call is TRBV11-2, the J call TRBJ2-7, with D perhaps TRBD2 (6 bases). The CDR3 sequence is CASSLRGTANEQYF. The CDR3 DNA is TGTGCCAGCAGCTTACGGGGGACCGCTAACGAGCAGTACTTC.